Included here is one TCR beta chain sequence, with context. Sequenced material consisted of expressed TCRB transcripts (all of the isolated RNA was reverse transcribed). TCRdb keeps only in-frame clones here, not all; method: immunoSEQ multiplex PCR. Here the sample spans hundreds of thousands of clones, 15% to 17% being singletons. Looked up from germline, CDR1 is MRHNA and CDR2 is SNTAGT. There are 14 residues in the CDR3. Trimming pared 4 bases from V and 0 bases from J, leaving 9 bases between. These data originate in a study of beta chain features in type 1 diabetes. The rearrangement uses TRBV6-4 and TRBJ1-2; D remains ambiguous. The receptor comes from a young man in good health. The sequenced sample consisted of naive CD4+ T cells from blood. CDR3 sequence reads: CASSGAATNYGYTF. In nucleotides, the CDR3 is TGTGCCAGCAGTGGTGCGGCCACTAACTATGGCTACACCTTC.